The 29 T cell receptor beta chains below were found in one sample sequenced in a study of T-cell reconstitution after alpha-beta-depleted transplantation in children. Unique molecular identifiers tagged the TCRbeta library. TCRdb passed the PCR reads through MiXCR, listing each CDR3 protein once. The sample has hundreds of thousands of distinct CDR3 sequences; roughly 17% are singletons. Sequenced here: PBMCs from the stem cell graft donor, sampled from the stem cell graft. Every receptor here comes from a human donor who donated a stem cell graft to a child with acute myeloid leukemia.

Turning to this clonotype: At one end the junction does not follow the germline gene, possibly because of a read error. V and J are TRBV10-3 and TRBJ1-3; tentatively, D is TRBD1 (5 bases). This CDR3 comprises 15 residues. CDR1 and CDR2 (germline): ENHRY, SYGVKD. The CDR3 reads CAIGGGVRSGNTINF. Written as DNA, the CDR3 is TGTGCCATCGGGGGGGGAGTTCGATCTGGAAACACCATAAATTTT.

At least ten counts were recorded for this clonotype. The chain recombines TRBV29-1 with TRBJ1-1; no clear D gene. The CDR3 runs 13 residues. Trimming shortened V by 1 base and J by 0 bases, and 6 bases separated the two germline ends. Germline V lookup: CDR1 SQVTM, CDR2 ANQGSEA. This chain's CDR3 is CSVEGLLNTEAFF. DNA of the CDR3: TGCAGCGTTGAAGGGCTTCTGAACACTGAAGCTTTCTTT.

There are a few counts of this clonotype. The DNA of the CDR3 is TGTGCGGTATGGGAGGAGAATTCACCCCTCCACTTT. This codes for CAVWEENSPLHF. The chain recombines TRBV6-2 or TRBV6-3 with TRBJ1-6; D is uncertain. Germline V gene data show CDR1 as MNHEY and CDR2 as SVGEGT. CDR3 length equals 12 residues.

This clonotype was recorded a few times. The gene calls are TRBV4-1 and TRBJ1-1; D not certain. Germline-derived CDR1 and CDR2 are MGHRA and YSYEKL. V lost 7 bases, J lost 5 bases, and 20 bases lay in between. The CDR3 spans 15 residues. In DNA, the CDR3 is TGCGCCAGCACCCCCGTCCGGGGAAAGGGAACTGAAGCTTTCTTT. Translated, it gives CASTPVRGKGTEAFF.

The V gene is TRBV7-9, the J gene TRBJ2-1; no reliable D call. The CDR3 runs to 12 residues. Trimming removed 0 bases at V and 8 bases at J, with 5 bases between. CDR1 is SEHNR and CDR2 is FQNEAQ in the germline V gene (reference sequence). The CDR3 loop reads CASSLANDEQFF. As DNA, the CDR3 is TGTGCCAGCAGCTTAGCGAACGATGAGCAGTTCTTC.

This clonotype came up many times. The chain employs TRBV7-2 and TRBJ1-2, with TRBD1 matching over 7 bases. Trimming took 7 bases from V and 6 from J; bases not matched to a gene: 5. The CDR3 has 12 amino acids. CDR1 and CDR2 (germline): SGHTA, FQGNSA. The CDR3 reads CASTPDRNGYTF. CDR3 in DNA: TGTGCCAGCACCCCGGACAGGAATGGCTACACCTTC. The entire variable domain, with the rest obtained from reference TRBV7-2 and TRBJ1-2, is as follows: GAGVSQSPSNKVTEKGKDVELRCDPISGHTALYWYRQSLGQGLEFLIYFQGNSAPDKSGLPSDRFSAERTGGSVSTLTIQRTQQEDSAVYLCASTPDRNGYTFGSGTRLTVV.

The chain carries TRBV20-1 and TRBJ2-7; 7 bases align to TRBD2. Germline CDR1 reads DFQATT; CDR2 reads SNEGSKA (reference sequence). The CDR3 sequence is 16 residues long. V was pared by 0 bases and J by 2 bases, with 10 bases of the junction left unmatched. CDR3 nucleotides: TGCAGTGCTAGAGATCCCGGCCCCGGGGGGACCTACGAGCAGTACTTC. This encodes CSARDPGPGGTYEQYF.

This clonotype appeared a single time. The gene calls are TRBV18 and TRBJ1-5; D not certain. CDR1 and CDR2 (germline): KGHSH, LQKENI. Trimming removed 2 bases at V and 7 bases at J, with 15 bases between. The CDR3 covers 15 residues. The CDR3 sequence: CASSPGVSKSQPQHF. As DNA, the CDR3 is TGTGCCAGCTCACCAGGGGTGTCGAAATCCCAGCCCCAGCATTTT.

This clonotype occurred a few times. This chain connects TRBV7-9 to TRBJ2-7; tentative D call: TRBD2 (6 bases). Trimming shortened V by 4 bases and J by 7 bases, and 14 bases separated the two germline ends. Per germline, CDR1 SEHNR and CDR2 FQNEAQ (reference sequence). The CDR3 covers 13 residues. CDR3 in DNA: TGTGCCAGCAGCTGGGGGGAGAGGGAAGAGCAGTACGTC. This encodes CASSWGEREEQYV.

The CDR3 nucleotides are TGCGCCAGCAGCAGGCCCGGGATCAGCTTCGATGAGCAGTTCTTC. The encoded protein is CASSRPGISFDEQFF. V gene TRBV5-1 combines with J gene TRBJ2-1; D perhaps matches TRBD2 (5 bases). With 4 bases removed from V and 8 bases from J, the gap between germline ends came to 19 bases. This CDR3 comprises 15 residues. CDR1 SGHRS and CDR2 YFSETQ come from the germline V gene.

This clonotype came up many times. The rearrangement joins TRBV2 to TRBJ2-3; tentatively, D is TRBD1 or TRBD2 (6 bases each). The CDR3 consists of 15 residues. Germline loops: CDR1 SNHLY, CDR2 FYNNEI. V shed 8 bases and J shed 2 bases, with 17 bases lying between them. The CDR3, as DNA: TGTGCCAGCTCTCCCGAGGGGGGTACCACAGATACGCAGTATTTT. Its translation is CASSPEGGTTDTQYF.

This clonotype was seen ten or more times. The chain recombines TRBV10-3 with TRBJ2-1; 8 bases map to TRBD2. Germline values: CDR1 ENHRY, CDR2 SYGVKD. The ends lost 6 bases at V and 2 bases at J; junction bases unmatched: 9. This CDR3 has 16 amino acids. The CDR3 sequence: CAISVAGLAAYNEQFF. In DNA, the CDR3 is TGTGCCATCAGCGTGGCCGGACTAGCAGCCTACAATGAGCAGTTCTTC.

The rearrangement links TRBV11-1 to TRBJ2-1, with unresolved D. The V gene's germline CDR1 is SGHAT and CDR2 FQDESV (reference sequence). The V gene lost 2 bases and the J gene lost 4 bases, with 15 bases spanning the gap. The CDR3 length is 16 residues. The CDR3 DNA is TGTGCCAGCAGCTTATTTGTCGGCACACCTTACAATGAGCAGTTCTTC. This sequence encodes CASSLFVGTPYNEQFF.

This clonotype was seen a handful of times. The chain carries TRBV5-1 and TRBJ2-2; 8 nucleotides agree with TRBD1. The J segment lost 5 bases and the V segment lost 6 bases, leaving 9 bases of the junction unmatched. The CDR3 extends over 15 amino acids. Germline CDR1 and CDR2: SGHRS and YFSETQ. Here the CDR3 DNA reads TGCGCCAGCATCCAGGGGGCAAGTGGGACCGGGGAGCTGTTTTTT. Protein product: CASIQGASGTGELFF.

This clonotype is a singleton in its sample. The V and J genes are TRBV13 and TRBJ2-3; the D call may be TRBD1 or TRBD2 (5 bases each). Looked up from germline, CDR1 is PRHDT and CDR2 is FYEKMQ (reference sequence). With 5 bases removed from V and 10 bases from J, the gap between germline ends came to 16 bases. The CDR3 sequence is 13 residues long. CDR3 protein: CASSPAPGTAQYF. The CDR3 nucleotides read TGTGCCAGCAGCCCCGCACCCGGGACGGCGCAGTATTTT.

The genes are TRBV28 and TRBJ2-5; D is possibly TRBD1 (6 bases). CDR1 is MDHEN, CDR2 SYDVKM, per germline. V gave up 6 bases and J gave up 5 bases, with 13 bases separating them. The CDR3 is made up of 13 amino acids. CDR3 in amino acids: CASRGTLDETQYF. DNA of the CDR3: TGTGCCAGCAGAGGGACATTAGATGAGACCCAGTACTTC.

The chain joins TRBV6-2 or TRBV6-3 to TRBJ1-2; 9 bases are shared with TRBD1. The CDR3 has 13 residues. CDR1 is MNHEY and CDR2 is SVGEGT in the germline V gene. The V and J ends lost 8 bases and 6 bases, in that order; junction bases with no gene match: 7. CDR3 in amino acids: CASGTGGVDGYTF. Here the CDR3 DNA reads TGTGCCAGCGGAACAGGGGGCGTTGATGGCTACACCTTC.

The chain is built from TRBV11-1 and TRBJ2-1, with 7 bases identical to TRBD2. The V gene end was trimmed by 7 bases and the J gene end by 6 bases; junction bases not matched to a gene: 21. Germline CDR1 reads SGHAT; CDR2 reads FQDESV (reference sequence). CDR3 length: 18 amino acids. As DNA, the CDR3 is TGTGCCAGCACCCCCGGGACTACGTTAGACCTTACGTTCAATGAGCAGTTCTTC. Translation gives CASTPGTTLDLTFNEQFF.

This clonotype was seen a few times. This rearrangement joins TRBV6-7 to TRBJ1-5, with D perhaps matching TRBD1 (6 bases). TRBV6-7 is classed as an ORF, of uncertain function. Trimming took off 2 bases at V and 0 bases at J, with 11 bases between the two ends. The CDR3 has 16 amino acids. The CDR3 DNA reads as TGTGCCAGCAGTTACGAAACAGGGTATAGCAATCAGCCCCAGCATTTT. It yields the protein CASSYETGYSNQPQHF.

This chain uses TRBV3-1 with TRBJ1-1, with D unresolved. V lost 11 bases, J lost 2 bases, and 21 bases lay in between. Germline V CDR1 and CDR2: LGHDT, YNNKEL (reference sequence). This CDR3 has 15 residues. The CDR3 spells CASSPPRPRNTEAFF. In nucleotides, the CDR3 is TGTGCCTCCAGCCCCCCTCGCCCGCGAAACACTGAAGCTTTCTTT.

This clonotype was seen a single time. The chain joins TRBV25-1 to TRBJ2-1; 7 bases are shared with TRBD1. Germline V gives CDR1 MGHDK, CDR2 SYGVNS. Losses at the gene ends were 9 bases for V and 8 bases for J; bases not matched to a gene: 13. The CDR3 contains 14 residues. In nucleotides, the CDR3 is TGTGCCAGTTCGGGACAGAGCTACGGCTATGAGCAGTTCTTC. Its translation is CASSGQSYGYEQFF. Full variable domain (remainder filled in from reference TRBV25-1 and TRBJ2-1): EADIYQTPRYLVIGTGKKITLECSQTMGHDKMYWYQQDPGMELHLIHYSYGVNSTEKGDLSSESTVSRIRTEHFPLTLESARPSHTSQYLCASSGQSYGYEQFFGPGTRLTVL.

The V call is TRBV9, the J call TRBJ2-3; D perhaps matches TRBD1 (5 bases). Per the germline V gene, CDR1 is SGDLS and CDR2 is YYNGEE. This CDR3 region has 15 residues. The V end was cut by 2 bases, the J end by 2 bases, with 12 bases between. CDR3 coding DNA: TGTGCCAGCAGCGTTGGGGCCAAATTCACAGATACGCAGTATTTT. Translating it yields CASSVGAKFTDTQYF.

The chain links TRBV20-1 to TRBJ2-4; a weak D match, TRBD1 (6 bases). V lost 2 bases and J lost 0, with 17 bases in between. This CDR3 region has 17 residues. Looked up from germline, CDR1 is DFQATT and CDR2 is SNEGSKA (reference sequence). CDR3 residues: CSARKQFEGVAKNIQYF. DNA of the CDR3: TGCAGTGCTAGAAAACAGTTTGAGGGGGTAGCCAAAAACATTCAGTACTTC.

In this sample, this clonotype turned up a few times. The CDR3 spells CASSQFGDSPLHF. The CDR3 DNA reads TGTGCCAGCAGCCAATTCGGGGATTCACCCCTCCACTTT. V gene TRBV3-1 combines with J gene TRBJ1-6; D unresolved. The germline gives CDR1 LGHDT, CDR2 YNNKEL (reference sequence). V lost 2 bases, J lost 8 bases, and 7 bases lay in between. This CDR3 comprises 13 residues.

This clonotype came up many times. This chain joins TRBV20-1 and TRBJ1-4; TRBD1 is a possible D gene (5 bases). Between the trimmed V and J ends, which lost 3 bases and 6 bases, there was a span of 14 bases. Germline V gives CDR1 DFQATT, CDR2 SNEGSKA (reference sequence). There are 14 residues in the CDR3. The chain's CDR3 is CSARRQGTDEKLFF. As DNA, the CDR3 is TGCAGTGCTAGGAGGCAGGGAACGGATGAAAAACTGTTTTTT.

This clonotype has more than one count but fewer than ten. This chain joins TRBV12-3 or TRBV12-4 and TRBJ1-1; D uncertain. The CDR3 consists of 12 residues. V was trimmed by 3 bases and J by 5 bases, leaving 7 bases between them. The CDR3 reads CASSLALTEAFF. The CDR3 coding sequence is TGTGCCAGCAGTTTGGCGTTGACTGAAGCTTTCTTT.

This clonotype was counted at least ten times. The rearrangement uses TRBV20-1 and TRBJ2-3, with D perhaps TRBD1 (5 bases). V shed 1 base and J shed 6 bases, with 11 bases lying between them. The germline V gene has CDR1 DFQATT and CDR2 SNEGSKA (reference sequence). CDR3 length: 13 residues. CDR3 nucleotides: TGCAGTGCTAGAGTCAGGGCCCGGGATACGCAGTATTTT. As protein: CSARVRARDTQYF.

This clonotype has at least ten counts. The chain employs TRBV20-1 and TRBJ2-7, with 11 bases that match TRBD2. Germline assignment: CDR1 DFQATT and CDR2 SNEGSKA (reference sequence). This CDR3 spans 14 amino acids. Unmatched junction bases numbered 5, after V lost 5 bases and J lost 2 bases. In DNA form, the CDR3 reads TGCAGTGCTTCGACTAGCGGGGACCCCTACGAGCAGTACGTC. Protein: CSASTSGDPYEQYV.

This clonotype was seen repeatedly, ten times or more. The chain has TRBV12-3 or TRBV12-4 and TRBJ2-5; D is unclear. Deletions cut 5 bases from V and 4 bases from J, with 8 bases between. This CDR3 has 12 amino acids. The chain's CDR3 is CASSVLRETQYF. DNA for the CDR3: TGTGCCAGCAGTGTCTTAAGAGAGACCCAGTACTTC.